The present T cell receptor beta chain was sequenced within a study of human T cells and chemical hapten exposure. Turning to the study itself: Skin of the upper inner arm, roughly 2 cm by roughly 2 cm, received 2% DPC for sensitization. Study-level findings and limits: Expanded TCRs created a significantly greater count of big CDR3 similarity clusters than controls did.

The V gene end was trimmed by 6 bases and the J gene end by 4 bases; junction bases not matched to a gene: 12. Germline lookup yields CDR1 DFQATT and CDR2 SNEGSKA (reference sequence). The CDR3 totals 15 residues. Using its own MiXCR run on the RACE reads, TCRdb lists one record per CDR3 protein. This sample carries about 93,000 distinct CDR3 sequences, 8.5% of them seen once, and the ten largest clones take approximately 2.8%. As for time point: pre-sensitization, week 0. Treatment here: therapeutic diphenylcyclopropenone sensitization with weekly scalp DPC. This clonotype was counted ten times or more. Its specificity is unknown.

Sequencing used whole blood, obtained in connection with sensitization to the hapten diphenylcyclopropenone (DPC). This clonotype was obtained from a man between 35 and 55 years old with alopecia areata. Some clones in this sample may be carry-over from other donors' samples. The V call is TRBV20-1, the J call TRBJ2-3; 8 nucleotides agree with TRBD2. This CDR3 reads CSASKRAGAADTQYF. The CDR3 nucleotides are TGCAGTGCATCGAAAAGAGCGGGAGCCGCAGATACGCAGTATTTT.